What follows are 9 T cell receptor beta chains derived from one specimen sequenced in a study of blood T cell repertoires in COVID-19. TCRdb's copy holds only in-frame clones and misses some; the assay was immunoSEQ multiplex PCR. Seen here are some 280,000 clones, roughly 90% observed once, and the top ten hold 0.85% to 1%. Sequenced material: peripheral blood. The receptors stem from a woman in her forties who had recovered from COVID-19.

This sequence joins TRBV11-3 and TRBJ2-2, with D perhaps matching TRBD2 (7 bases). V was trimmed by 0 bases and J by 6 bases, leaving 14 bases between them. CDR1 SGHNT and CDR2 YENEEA come from the germline V gene. The CDR3 has 16 residues. The CDR3 region has the DNA TGTGCCAGCAGCTTAGAGTCGGGGGGCATGGCCGGGGAGCTGTTTTTT. It is translated as CASSLESGGMAGELFF.

The V call is TRBV19, the J call TRBJ2-1, with 10 bases lining up with TRBD2. Germline CDR1 reads LNHDA; CDR2 reads SQIVND (reference sequence). This CDR3 has 15 amino acids. Germline trimming cut 10 bases from V and 4 bases from J; bases unmatched to any gene: 10. The CDR3 region is CATSSGTSVYNEQFF. CDR3 sequence (DNA): TGTGCCACCTCGTCCGGGACTAGCGTGTACAATGAGCAGTTCTTC.

V and J are TRBV10-3 and TRBJ2-3; 9 nucleotides align to TRBD2. Germline CDR1 ENHRY, CDR2 SYGVKD. The CDR3 is 15 residues long. The ends lost 4 bases at V and 2 bases at J; junction bases unmatched: 4. The CDR3 spells CAISASGGFTDTQYF. In DNA form, the CDR3 reads TGTGCCATCAGTGCGAGCGGGGGGTTCACAGATACGCAGTATTTT.

The genes are TRBV4-1 and TRBJ1-5, with 7 bases aligning to TRBD1. This CDR3 is built from 13 residues. The V and J ends lost 4 bases and 5 bases, in that order; junction bases with no gene match: 2. CDR1 MGHRA and CDR2 YSYEKL come from the germline V gene. The CDR3 spells CASSRQGYQPQHF. The CDR3 DNA is TGCGCCAGCAGCCGACAGGGTTATCAGCCCCAGCATTTT.

The sample holds a few counts of this clone. Here the CDR3 DNA reads TGCGCCAGCAGTGAGTCGGGGACAGCGAACACCGGGGAGCTGTTTTTT. It codes for CASSESGTANTGELFF. The chain employs TRBV10-1 and TRBJ2-2, with TRBD1 identical over 7 bases. Germline lookup yields CDR1 WNHNN and CDR2 SYGVQD (reference sequence). The CDR3 is 16 residues long. The trim removed 0 bases at V and 0 bases at J, leaving 1 base unmatched.

This clone was picked up one time. The rearrangement uses TRBV10-3 and TRBJ1-1, with D hard to call. Germline values: CDR1 ENHRY, CDR2 SYGVKD. This CDR3 region has 13 residues. Trimming shortened V by 11 bases and J by 1 base, and 14 bases separated the two germline ends. CDR3 sequence: CASHSTSNTEAFF. The CDR3 DNA follows: TGTGCCTCCCACAGCACCTCGAACACTGAAGCTTTCTTT.

V is TRBV12-3 or TRBV12-4 and J is TRBJ2-1; TRBD2 might be the D (6 bases). CDR3 length equals 13 residues. The V gene lost 6 bases and the J gene lost 7 bases, with 13 bases spanning the gap. CDR3: CASRNGGWNEQFF. The CDR3 nucleotides read TGTGCCAGCAGGAATGGGGGGTGGAATGAGCAGTTCTTC.

CDR3 protein: CASSGGVYVGDEQFF. CDR3 coding DNA: TGTGCCAGCAGTGGCGGGGTTTACGTTGGCGATGAGCAGTTCTTC. The chain employs TRBV2 and TRBJ2-1; D is perhaps TRBD2 (6 bases). The V gene's germline CDR1 is SNHLY and CDR2 FYNNEI. With 4 bases removed from V and 8 bases from J, the gap between germline ends came to 18 bases. The CDR3 extends over 15 amino acids.

The V gene is TRBV25-1, the J gene TRBJ2-2; D is uncertain. This CDR3 has 15 amino acids. The V and J ends lost 6 bases and 0 bases respectively, with 11 bases between them. The germline CDR1 and CDR2 sequences are MGHDK and SYGVNS. The CDR3 sequence is CASRADTPNTGELFF. The CDR3 region has the DNA TGTGCCAGCAGAGCCGACACACCGAACACCGGGGAGCTGTTTTTT.